The clone carrying this T cell receptor beta chain has a count of ten or more. Indicated time point: patch test 1, 2 weeks after DPC sensitization. As to treatment: therapeutic diphenylcyclopropenone sensitization with weekly scalp DPC. TCRdb processed the RACE reads anew with MiXCR; each CDR3 protein has one entry. The table includes 75,000 to 90,000 distinct CDR3 sequences, about 10% detected once. The sample originates from a study of human T cells and chemical hapten exposure. The ends were cut back, 5 bases at V and 4 bases at J, with 9 bases in the middle. This CDR3 region has 13 residues. CDR1 and CDR2 (germline): SEHNR, FQNEAQ (reference sequence).

The sequence derives from a woman aged 60 to 75 with alopecia areata. Some clones in this sample may be carry-over from other donors' samples. This material consisted of whole blood, taken in connection with sensitization to the hapten diphenylcyclopropenone (DPC). The chain joins TRBV7-9 to TRBJ1-5; D not certain. CDR3 bases: TGTGCCAGCAGCCCGTCACTAAATCAGCCCCAGCATTTT. The encoded protein is CASSPSLNQPQHF. Together with reference TRBV7-9 and TRBJ1-5, the CDR3 gives the full variable domain: DTGVSQNPRHKITKRGQNVTFRCDPISEHNRLYWYRQTLGQGPEFLTYFQNEAQLEKSRLLSDRFSAERPKGSFSTLEIQRTEQGDSAMYLCASSPSLNQPQHFGDGTRLSIL.